The T cell receptor beta chain under discussion was sequenced for a study of blood T cell repertoires in COVID-19. V gave up 7 bases and J gave up 0 bases, with 25 bases separating them. Looked up from germline, CDR1 is SGHTS and CDR2 is YDEGEE. The CDR3 extends over 18 amino acids. This table comes from immunoSEQ multiplex PCR, and its TCRdb copy is limited to in-frame clones, with some not included. The repertoire has some 69,000 clones, roughly 79% of them found once; the top ten carry approximately 15%. The chain links TRBV5-8 to TRBJ1-2, with D possibly matching TRBD1 (5 bases). Sequencing input: peripheral blood. The sequence was obtained from a man in his sixties with acute or convalescent COVID-19. CDR3 region: CASLGGGIWEEANYGYTF. The CDR3 nucleotides are TGTGCCAGCTTAGGCGGGGGAATCTGGGAGGAAGCTAACTATGGCTACACCTTC.